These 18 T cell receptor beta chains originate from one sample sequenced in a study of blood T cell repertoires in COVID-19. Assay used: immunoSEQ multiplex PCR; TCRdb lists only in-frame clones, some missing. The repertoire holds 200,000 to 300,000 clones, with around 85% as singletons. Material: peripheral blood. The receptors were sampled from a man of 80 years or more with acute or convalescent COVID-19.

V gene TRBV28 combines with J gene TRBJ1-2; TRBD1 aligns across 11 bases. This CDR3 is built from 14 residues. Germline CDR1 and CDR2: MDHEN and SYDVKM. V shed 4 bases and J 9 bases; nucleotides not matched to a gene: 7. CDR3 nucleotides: TGTGCCAGCAGTTCCTCGGGGACAGGGGGTCGCTACACCTTC. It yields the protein CASSSSGTGGRYTF.

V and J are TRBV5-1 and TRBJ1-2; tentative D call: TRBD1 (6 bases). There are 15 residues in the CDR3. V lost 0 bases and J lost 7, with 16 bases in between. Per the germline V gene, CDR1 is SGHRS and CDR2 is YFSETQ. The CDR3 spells CASSLGLTGWGGYTF. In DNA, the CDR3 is TGCGCCAGCAGCTTGGGACTTACAGGGTGGGGTGGCTACACCTTC.

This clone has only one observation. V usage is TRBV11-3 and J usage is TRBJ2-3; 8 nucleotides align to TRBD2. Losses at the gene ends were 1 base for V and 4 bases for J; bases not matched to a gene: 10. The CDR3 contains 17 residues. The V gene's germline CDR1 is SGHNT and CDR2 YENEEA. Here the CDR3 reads CASSLASAGTRSDTQYF. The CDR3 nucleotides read TGTGCCAGCAGCTTAGCCTCCGCCGGGACTAGGTCAGATACGCAGTATTTT.

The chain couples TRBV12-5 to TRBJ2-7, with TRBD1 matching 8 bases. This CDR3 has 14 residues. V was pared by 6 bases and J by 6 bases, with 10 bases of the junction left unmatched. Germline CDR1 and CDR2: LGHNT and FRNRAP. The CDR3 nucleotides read TGTGCTAGTGGCTTAGGGACAGGTCATGGCGAGCAGTACTTC. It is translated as CASGLGTGHGEQYF.

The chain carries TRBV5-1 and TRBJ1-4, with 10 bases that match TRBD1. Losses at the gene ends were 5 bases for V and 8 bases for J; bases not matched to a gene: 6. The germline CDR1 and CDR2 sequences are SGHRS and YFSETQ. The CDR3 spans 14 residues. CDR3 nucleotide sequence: TGCGCCAGCAGTGCCGGGACAGGGGTAGAAAAACTGTTTTTT. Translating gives CASSAGTGVEKLFF.

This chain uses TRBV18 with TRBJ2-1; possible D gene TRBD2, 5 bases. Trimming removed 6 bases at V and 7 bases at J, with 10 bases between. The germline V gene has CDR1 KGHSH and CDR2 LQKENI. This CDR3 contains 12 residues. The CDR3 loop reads CASSSTGNEQFF. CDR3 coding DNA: TGTGCCAGCTCCTCCACGGGAAATGAGCAGTTCTTC.

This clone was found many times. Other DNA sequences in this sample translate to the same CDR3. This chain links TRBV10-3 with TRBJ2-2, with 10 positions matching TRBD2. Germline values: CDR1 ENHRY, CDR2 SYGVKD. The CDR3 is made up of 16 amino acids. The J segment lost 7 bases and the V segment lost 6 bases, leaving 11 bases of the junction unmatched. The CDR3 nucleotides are TGTGCCATCAGGGGCGGGAGCGGGAGGGCCGACGGGGAGCTGTTTTTT. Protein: CAIRGGSGRADGELFF.

CDR3 nucleotides: TGTGCCACCAGCAGAGTCCCGGTGGAGCCCCAGCATTTT. Translation: CATSRVPVEPQHF. The V gene is TRBV15, the J gene TRBJ1-5; D gene unclear. Germline V lookup: CDR1 LNHNV, CDR2 YYDKDF (reference sequence). Trimming took off 1 base at V and 8 bases at J, with 9 bases between the two ends. The CDR3 contains 13 residues.

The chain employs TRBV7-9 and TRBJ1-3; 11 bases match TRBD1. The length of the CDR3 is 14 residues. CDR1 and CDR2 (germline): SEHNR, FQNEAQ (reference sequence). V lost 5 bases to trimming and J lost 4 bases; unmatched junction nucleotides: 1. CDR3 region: CASSRTGGGNTIYF. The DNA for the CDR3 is TGTGCCAGCAGCCGGACAGGGGGCGGAAACACCATATATTTT.

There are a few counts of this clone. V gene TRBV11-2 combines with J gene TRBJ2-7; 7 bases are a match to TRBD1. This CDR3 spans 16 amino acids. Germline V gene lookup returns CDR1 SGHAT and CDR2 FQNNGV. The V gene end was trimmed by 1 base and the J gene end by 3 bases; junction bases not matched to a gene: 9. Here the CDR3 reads CASSLGRTGVFYEQYF. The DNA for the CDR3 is TGTGCCAGCAGCTTAGGGAGGACAGGAGTATTCTACGAGCAGTACTTC. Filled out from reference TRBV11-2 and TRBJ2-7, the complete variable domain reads EAGVAQSPRYKIIEKRQSVAFWCNPISGHATLYWYQQILGQGPKLLIQFQNNGVVDDSQLPKDRFSAERLKGVDSTLKIQPAKLEDSAVYLCASSLGRTGVFYEQYFGPGTRLTVT.

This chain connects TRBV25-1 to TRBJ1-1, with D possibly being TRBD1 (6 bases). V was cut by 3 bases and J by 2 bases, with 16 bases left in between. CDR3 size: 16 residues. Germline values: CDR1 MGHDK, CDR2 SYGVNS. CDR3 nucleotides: TGTGCCAGCAGTGATGAGCAGGGGCCGCCCAACACTGAAGCTTTCTTT. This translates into CASSDEQGPPNTEAFF.

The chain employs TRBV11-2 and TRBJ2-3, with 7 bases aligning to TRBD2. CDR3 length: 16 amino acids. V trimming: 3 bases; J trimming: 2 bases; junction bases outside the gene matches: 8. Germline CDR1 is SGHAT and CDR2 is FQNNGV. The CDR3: CASSLVGGYPTDTQYF. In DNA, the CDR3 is TGTGCCAGCAGCTTGGTCGGGGGGTACCCCACAGATACGCAGTATTTT.

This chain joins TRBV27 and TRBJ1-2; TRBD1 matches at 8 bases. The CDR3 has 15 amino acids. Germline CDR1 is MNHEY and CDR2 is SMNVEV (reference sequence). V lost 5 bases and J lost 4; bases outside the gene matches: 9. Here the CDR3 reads CASSPSTGAGYGYTF. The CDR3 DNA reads TGTGCCAGCAGTCCCTCGACAGGGGCAGGCTATGGCTACACCTTC.

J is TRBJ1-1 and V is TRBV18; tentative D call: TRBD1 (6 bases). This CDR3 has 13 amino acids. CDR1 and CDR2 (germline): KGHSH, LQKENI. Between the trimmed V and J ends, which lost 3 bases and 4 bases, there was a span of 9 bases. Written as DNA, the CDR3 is TGTGCCAGCTCACCCCGGACAGTCACTGAAGCTTTCTTT. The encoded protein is CASSPRTVTEAFF.

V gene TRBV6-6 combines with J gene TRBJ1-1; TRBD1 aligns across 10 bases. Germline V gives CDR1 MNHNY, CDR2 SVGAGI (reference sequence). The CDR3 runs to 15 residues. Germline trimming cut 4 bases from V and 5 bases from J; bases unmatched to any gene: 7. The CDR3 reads CASSSRDRGKTEAFF. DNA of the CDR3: TGTGCCAGCAGTTCCCGGGACAGGGGTAAAACTGAAGCTTTCTTT.

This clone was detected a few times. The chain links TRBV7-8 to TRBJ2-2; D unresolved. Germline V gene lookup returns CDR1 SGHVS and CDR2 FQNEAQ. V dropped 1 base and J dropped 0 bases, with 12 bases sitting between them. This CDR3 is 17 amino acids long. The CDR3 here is CASSLVSTGANTGELFF. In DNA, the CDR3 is TGTGCCAGCAGCTTAGTCTCGACCGGAGCGAACACCGGGGAGCTGTTTTTT.

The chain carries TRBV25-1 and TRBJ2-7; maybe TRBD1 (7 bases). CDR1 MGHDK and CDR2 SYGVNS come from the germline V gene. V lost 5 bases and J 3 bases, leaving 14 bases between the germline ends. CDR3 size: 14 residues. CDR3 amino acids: CASSPGGGVYEQYF. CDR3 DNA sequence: TGTGCCAGCAGTCCAGGGGGAGGAGTCTACGAGCAGTACTTC.

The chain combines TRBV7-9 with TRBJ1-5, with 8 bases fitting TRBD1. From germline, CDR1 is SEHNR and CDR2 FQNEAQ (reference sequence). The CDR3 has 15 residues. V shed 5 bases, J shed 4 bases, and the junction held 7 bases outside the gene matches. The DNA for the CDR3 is TGTGCCAGCAGCCCACCCGGGACAGGTAATCAGCCCCAGCATTTT. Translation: CASSPPGTGNQPQHF.